The rows below give T cell receptor beta chains drawn from one sample of a study of identifying expanded T cells in peripheral blood. Clones were read by immunoSEQ multiplex PCR, and TCRdb kept only the in-frame ones, dropping some. The table shows under 150,000 clones, with about 86% occurring only once. The sequenced sample consisted of blood. The receptor source for this set is a person aged 18 to 69 in good health. CDR3s include the opening cysteine and the closing phenylalanine or tryptophan. The order of the fields is D gene, J gene, V gene, clone size, CDR3 protein, CDR3 DNA. The D gene is left open where the match is weak. Clone size, where shown, is once, few, many, or a class for clones that have expanded.

D: NA
J: TRBJ1-2
V: TRBV7-9
size: NA
CDR3: CATQLLRDGGYTF
DNA: TGTGCCACCCAGCTCCTTAGGGACGGAGGCTACACCTTC

D: TRBD1
J: TRBJ1-1
V: TRBV7-8
size: NA
CDR3: CASSHRGPGTEAFF
DNA: TGTGCCAGCAGCCACAGGGGCCCCGGCACTGAAGCTTTCTTT

D: NA
J: TRBJ1-2
V: TRBV7-9
size: NA
CDR3: CASSPKGGEINYGYTF
DNA: TGTGCCAGCAGCCCTAAGGGGGGAGAGATTAACTATGGCTACACCTTC

D: NA
J: TRBJ2-7
V: TRBV11-2
size: NA
CDR3: CASTPGTYEQYF
DNA: TGTGCCAGCACGCCCGGTACCTACGAGCAGTACTTC

D: NA
J: TRBJ2-7
V: TRBV4-2
size: medium-sized
CDR3: CASSQDGERRAYEQYF
DNA: TGTGCCAGCAGCCAAGACGGAGAGAGACGGGCCTACGAGCAGTACTTC

D: TRBD1
J: TRBJ2-1
V: TRBV9
size: once
CDR3: CASSIQGVSNEQFF
DNA: TGTGCCAGCAGTATACAGGGGGTTAGCAATGAGCAGTTCTTC

D: TRBD2
J: TRBJ2-1
V: TRBV27
size: NA
CDR3: CASTNLAGGFNEQFF
DNA: TGTGCCAGCACCAATCTAGCGGGAGGTTTTAATGAGCAGTTCTTC

D: NA
J: TRBJ2-5
V: TRBV30
size: NA
CDR3: CAWEAAAQETQYF
DNA: TGTGCCTGGGAAGCCGCTGCACAAGAGACCCAGTACTTC

D: TRBD1
J: TRBJ1-4
V: TRBV2
size: NA
CDR3: CASRETGGANEKLFF
DNA: TGTGCCAGCAGAGAGACAGGGGGGGCTAATGAAAAACTGTTTTTT

D: NA
J: TRBJ2-2
V: TRBV12-5
size: NA
CDR3: CASGWDARGNTGELFF
DNA: TGTGCTAGTGGTTGGGACGCCCGAGGGAACACCGGGGAGCTGTTTTTT

D: NA
J: TRBJ1-2
V: TRBV28
size: NA
CDR3: CASSLSTGGYTF
DNA: TGTGCCAGCAGTTTGTCGACAGGTGGCTACACCTTC

D: NA
J: TRBJ2-5
V: TRBV19
size: NA
CDR3: CASSIGGAAGETQYF
DNA: TGTGCCAGTAGTATCGGAGGGGCGGCGGGGGAGACCCAGTACTTC

D: NA
J: TRBJ1-2
V: TRBV7-2
size: many
CDR3: CASSPGVVGTYGYTF
DNA: TGTGCCAGCAGCCCGGGGGTGGTAGGGACTTATGGCTACACCTTC

D: NA
J: TRBJ2-7
V: TRBV11-3
size: NA
CDR3: CASSSQAYEQYF
DNA: TGTGCCAGCAGCTCCCAAGCCTACGAGCAGTACTTC

D: NA
J: TRBJ1-1
V: TRBV7-2
size: NA
CDR3: CASSFGSGTMNTEAFF
DNA: TGTGCCAGCAGCTTCGGAAGCGGGACAATGAACACTGAAGCTTTCTTT

D: NA
J: TRBJ2-5
V: TRBV7-7
size: NA
CDR3: CASSPERANPRETQYF
DNA: TGTGCCAGCAGCCCCGAGAGGGCGAATCCTAGGGAGACCCAGTACTTC

D: TRBD1
J: TRBJ1-1
V: TRBV18
size: few
CDR3: CASSPRQGAAAEAFF
DNA: TGTGCCAGCTCACCACGACAGGGGGCCGCGGCTGAAGCTTTCTTT

D: NA
J: TRBJ2-7
V: TRBV4-3
size: once
CDR3: CASSQEGGPYEQYF
DNA: TGCGCCAGCAGCCAAGAAGGCGGGCCCTACGAGCAGTACTTC

D: NA
J: TRBJ1-5
V: TRBV6-5
size: NA
CDR3: CASTTGSNQPQHF
DNA: TGTGCCAGCACCACGGGTAGCAATCAGCCCCAGCATTTT

D: TRBD2
J: TRBJ2-5
V: TRBV2
size: NA
CDR3: CALFGGGAAGRKTQYF
DNA: TGTGCCCTATTCGGCGGGGGGGCGGCGGGCAGGAAGACCCAGTACTTC

D: TRBD1
J: TRBJ2-7
V: TRBV10-2
size: NA
CDR3: CASRNSGQGVHEQYF
DNA: TGCGCCAGCAGAAATTCGGGACAGGGAGTCCACGAGCAGTACTTC

D: TRBD1
J: TRBJ2-7
V: TRBV6-5
size: once
CDR3: CASSGTGTGVREQYF
DNA: TGTGCCAGCAGTGGGACCGGGACAGGGGTTAGAGAGCAGTACTTC

D: NA
J: TRBJ2-5
V: TRBV10-3
size: NA
CDR3: CAISGSREETQYF
DNA: TGTGCCATCAGTGGTTCCAGAGAAGAGACCCAGTACTTC

D: TRBD1
J: TRBJ1-4
V: TRBV7-8
size: NA
CDR3: CASSSQGAGEKLFF
DNA: TGTGCCAGCAGCTCGCAGGGGGCTGGTGAAAAACTGTTTTTT

D: NA
J: TRBJ2-5
V: TRBV21-1
size: NA
CDR3: CASSKPTPIRETQYF
DNA: TGTGCCAGCAGCAAACCAACCCCAATAAGAGAGACCCAGTACTTC

D: NA
J: TRBJ2-2
V: TRBV7-2
size: NA
CDR3: CASSFKGSRTGELFF
DNA: TGTGCCAGCAGCTTTAAAGGGTCGAGGACCGGGGAGCTGTTTTTT

D: NA
J: TRBJ2-1
V: TRBV7-9
size: NA
CDR3: CASSYRDGKLNEQFF
DNA: TGTGCCAGCAGCTACCGGGACGGAAAACTTAATGAGCAGTTCTTC

D: NA
J: TRBJ1-5
V: TRBV4-2
size: few
CDR3: CASSQDGDQPQHF
DNA: TGTGCCAGCAGCCAAGATGGGGATCAGCCCCAGCATTTT

D: TRBD2
J: TRBJ2-3
V: TRBV28
size: NA
CDR3: CASSGGGFTDTQYF
DNA: TGTGCCAGCAGTGGGGGGGGTTTTACAGATACGCAGTATTTT

D: TRBD2
J: TRBJ2-5
V: TRBV19
size: NA
CDR3: CASSFRGGAETQYF
DNA: TGTGCCAGTAGTTTTCGGGGGGGTGCGGAGACCCAGTACTTC

D: NA
J: TRBJ2-1
V: TRBV10-3
size: few
CDR3: CAISDLMAANEQFF
DNA: TGTGCCATCAGTGATTTAATGGCTGCCAATGAGCAGTTCTTC

D: NA
J: TRBJ2-5
V: TRBV10-3
size: few
CDR3: CATRGLAKRESGTQYF
DNA: TGTGCCACCAGGGGTTTGGCTAAGAGGGAGAGTGGGACCCAGTACTTC

D: NA
J: TRBJ1-5
V: TRBV2
size: NA
CDR3: CASSDTPSAGQPQHF
DNA: TGTGCCAGCAGTGATACCCCCTCGGCGGGGCAGCCCCAGCATTTT

D: TRBD1
J: TRBJ2-4
V: TRBV7-6
size: NA
CDR3: CASSMGQGLNIQYF
DNA: TGTGCCAGCAGCATGGGACAGGGGTTAAACATTCAGTACTTC

D: TRBD2
J: TRBJ2-7
V: TRBV6-5
size: NA
CDR3: CASSSSGRSYEQYF
DNA: TGTGCCAGCAGTTCTAGCGGGAGATCCTACGAGCAGTACTTC

D: NA
J: TRBJ2-3
V: TRBV11-2
size: NA
CDR3: CASSRDWATDTQYF
DNA: TGTGCCAGCAGCCGGGATTGGGCCACAGATACGCAGTATTTT

D: NA
J: TRBJ1-3
V: TRBV18
size: NA
CDR3: CASSPPGKAGNTIYF
DNA: TGTGCCAGCTCACCACCAGGGAAAGCTGGAAACACCATATATTTT

D: NA
J: TRBJ1-3
V: TRBV6-6
size: once
CDR3: CASRTGYSGNTIYF
DNA: TGTGCCAGCAGAACGGGGTACTCTGGAAACACCATATATTTT

D: TRBD1
J: TRBJ1-1
V: TRBV7-2
size: NA
CDR3: CASSPGQGEETEAFF
DNA: TGTGCCAGCAGCCCGGGACAGGGAGAGGAGACTGAAGCTTTCTTT

D: NA
J: TRBJ1-5
V: TRBV28
size: NA
CDR3: CASTFRYQPQHF
DNA: TGTGCCAGCACCTTCCGATATCAGCCCCAGCATTTT

D: NA
J: TRBJ1-5
V: TRBV6-6
size: once
CDR3: CASKMTPDGNQPQHF
DNA: TGTGCCAGCAAAATGACACCCGACGGCAATCAGCCCCAGCATTTT

D: TRBD1
J: TRBJ1-1
V: TRBV10-3
size: NA
CDR3: CATIPGTANTEAFF
DNA: TGTGCCACCATTCCCGGGACAGCGAACACTGAAGCTTTCTTT

D: TRBD1
J: TRBJ1-4
V: TRBV7-8
size: NA
CDR3: CASSSGTGYEKLFF
DNA: TGTGCCAGCAGCTCCGGGACAGGTTACGAAAAACTGTTTTTT

D: NA
J: TRBJ2-7
V: TRBV2
size: NA
CDR3: CASSEDRQNPSYEQYF
DNA: TGTGCCAGCAGTGAAGATAGACAGAACCCTTCTTACGAGCAGTACTTC

D: NA
J: TRBJ1-5
V: TRBV6-6
size: NA
CDR3: CASSYSWGPQHF
DNA: TGTGCCAGCAGTTACTCTTGGGGGCCCCAGCATTTT

D: NA
J: TRBJ2-7
V: TRBV5-6
size: NA
CDR3: CASSRDSAYEQYF
DNA: TGTGCCAGCAGCCGGGACTCCGCCTACGAGCAGTACTTC

D: NA
J: TRBJ2-1
V: TRBV4-2
size: NA
CDR3: CASSQTPSRRGAESSYNEQFF
DNA: TGTGCCAGCAGCCAAACCCCTTCGAGACGGGGGGCCGAGAGCTCCTACAATGAGCAGTTCTTC

D: NA
J: TRBJ1-2
V: TRBV29-1
size: NA
CDR3: CSARAGVSNYGYTF
DNA: TGCAGCGCCCGGGCAGGGGTTTCTAACTATGGCTACACCTTC

D: NA
J: TRBJ2-5
V: TRBV4-1
size: few
CDR3: CASSPSLGGQETQYF
DNA: TGCGCCAGCAGCCCCTCGCTTGGGGGCCAAGAGACCCAGTACTTC

D: NA
J: TRBJ1-2
V: TRBV11-2
size: few
CDR3: CASSLNGPQDGYTF
DNA: TGTGCCAGCAGCTTAAACGGGCCCCAGGATGGCTACACCTTC

D: NA
J: TRBJ2-4
V: TRBV28
size: NA
CDR3: CASSLEPKNIQYF
DNA: TGTGCCAGCAGTCTAGAACCCAAAAACATTCAGTACTTC

D: NA
J: TRBJ1-5
V: TRBV7-9
size: NA
CDR3: CASSLDGGFLSNQPQHF
DNA: TGTGCCAGCAGCTTAGATGGGGGGTTCTTAAGCAATCAGCCCCAGCATTTT

D: TRBD1
J: TRBJ1-3
V: TRBV5-1
size: NA
CDR3: CASSLSGTGNGNTIYF
DNA: TGCGCCAGCAGCTTGTCCGGGACAGGGAATGGGAACACCATATATTTT